These 9 T cell receptor beta chains came from one sample sequenced in a study of cytomegalovirus exposure and HLA in healthy donors. Primers: 60 Vbeta forward and 13 Jbeta reverse. Sequencing used immunoSEQ multiplex PCR; TCRdb keeps in-frame clones, though not all of them. The sample lists tens of thousands of clones; about 79% were seen once. The specimen was PBMCs. The source of these receptors is a male donor in good health and CMV-seropositive.

The rearrangement links TRBV5-4 to TRBJ2-5; possible D gene TRBD2, 6 bases. Germline CDR1 reads SGHNT; CDR2 reads YYREEE (reference sequence). Trimming took 7 bases from V and 0 from J, leaving 13 bases between them. This CDR3 is 14 amino acids long. The CDR3 DNA follows: TGTGCCAGCTTCCCCCGGGGGTACCAAGAGACCCAGTACTTC. As protein: CASFPRGYQETQYF. The variable domain in full, with the rest retrieved from reference TRBV5-4 and TRBJ2-5, is ETGVTQSPTHLIKTRGQQVTLRCSSQSGHNTVSWYQQALGQGPQFIFQYYREEENGRGNFPPRFSGLQFPNYSSELNVNALELDDSALYLCASFPRGYQETQYFGPGTRLLVL.

The chain employs TRBV15 and TRBJ2-7, with D possibly being TRBD1 (6 bases). Germline CDR1 and CDR2: LNHNV and YYDKDF (reference sequence). Trimming took 4 bases from V and 2 from J, leaving 9 bases between them. This CDR3 comprises 13 residues. CDR3 sequence (DNA): TGTGCCACCAGCACCGGACAGACCTACGAGCAGTACTTC. The encoded protein is CATSTGQTYEQYF.

The chain uses TRBV6-1 and TRBJ1-5; 8 bases are shared with TRBD1. The V gene's germline CDR1 is MNHNS and CDR2 SASEGT. Trimming cost V 10 bases and J 6 bases; bases outside gene matches: 8. The CDR3 sequence is 13 residues long. CDR3 coding DNA: TGTGCCATCTCTTACAGGGGGATTCAGCCCCAGCATTTT. Translation: CAISYRGIQPQHF.

The genes are TRBV9 and TRBJ2-7, with D perhaps matching TRBD1 (6 bases). The ends were cut back, 0 bases at V and 3 bases at J, with 7 bases in the middle. CDR1 is SGDLS, CDR2 YYNGEE, per germline. The CDR3 runs 13 residues. The CDR3 DNA reads as TGTGCCAGCAGCGTAGAGGACAGCTACGAGCAGTACTTC. Translated: CASSVEDSYEQYF. Using reference TRBV9 and TRBJ2-7 for the parts outside the CDR3, the full variable domain is DSGVTQTPKHLITATGQRVTLRCSPRSGDLSVYWYQQSLDQGLQFLIQYYNGEERAKGNILERFSAQQFPDLHSELNLSSLELGDSALYFCASSVEDSYEQYFGPGTRLTVT.

This clone was seen a few times. The rearrangement links TRBV10-2 to TRBJ2-7; TRBD2 matches at 8 bases. Germline CDR1 reads WSHSY; CDR2 reads SAAADI. Germline trimming cut 7 bases from V and 3 bases from J; bases unmatched to any gene: 8. The CDR3 contains 14 residues. The CDR3 spells CASNPAGARYEQYF. The CDR3 nucleotides are TGCGCCAGCAATCCAGCGGGGGCCCGCTACGAGCAGTACTTC.

J is TRBJ1-2 and V is TRBV7-9; 9 nucleotides align to TRBD1. The V gene's germline CDR1 is SEHNR and CDR2 FQNEAQ (reference sequence). Germline trimming cut 5 bases from V and 8 bases from J; bases unmatched to any gene: 9. This CDR3 has 14 residues. The CDR3 region has the DNA TGTGCCAGCAGCCCCCGGGACAGGGTGTGGGGCTACACCTTC. It specifies CASSPRDRVWGYTF.

V gene TRBV6-5 combines with J gene TRBJ2-5, with 10 positions matching TRBD1. Trimming removed 0 bases from V and 5 bases from J; junction bases left unmatched: 6. CDR3 length equals 16 residues. The germline CDR1 and CDR2 sequences are MNHEY and SVGAGI. Here the CDR3 DNA reads TGTGCCAGCAGTTACTCGACAGGGGGCGCTTTGGAGACCCAGTACTTC. Translation: CASSYSTGGALETQYF.

The V call is TRBV9, the J call TRBJ2-1; perhaps TRBD2 as D (5 bases). The CDR3 extends over 17 amino acids. Trimming stripped 3 bases from V and 5 bases from J, with 21 bases between. In germline, CDR1 is SGDLS, CDR2 YYNGEE. DNA for the CDR3: TGTGCCAGCAGCGCGTCACCGGGATTTGGAGGCCACAATGAGCAGTTCTTC. It encodes CASSASPGFGGHNEQFF.

V and J are TRBV28 and TRBJ1-3; TRBD1 might be the D (6 bases). From germline, CDR1 is MDHEN and CDR2 SYDVKM. V was shortened by 4 bases and J by 4 bases, with 11 bases between the two germline ends. CDR3 length: 14 residues. CDR3 protein: CASSSQGGGNTIYF. CDR3 DNA: TGTGCCAGCAGTTCACAGGGTGGGGGAAACACCATATATTTT.